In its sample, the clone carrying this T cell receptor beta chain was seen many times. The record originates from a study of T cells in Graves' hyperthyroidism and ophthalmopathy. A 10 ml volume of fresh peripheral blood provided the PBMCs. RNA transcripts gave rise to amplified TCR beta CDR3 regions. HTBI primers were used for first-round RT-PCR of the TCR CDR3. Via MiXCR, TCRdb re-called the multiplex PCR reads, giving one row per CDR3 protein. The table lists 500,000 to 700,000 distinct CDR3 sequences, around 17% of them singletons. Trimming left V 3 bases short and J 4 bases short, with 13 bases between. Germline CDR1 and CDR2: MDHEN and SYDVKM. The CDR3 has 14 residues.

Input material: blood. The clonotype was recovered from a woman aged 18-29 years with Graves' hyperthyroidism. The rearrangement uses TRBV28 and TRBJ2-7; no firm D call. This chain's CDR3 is CASSFAGSHYEQYF. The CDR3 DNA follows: TGTGCCAGCAGTTTTGCCGGGTCCCATTACGAGCAGTACTTC.